Following are 17 T cell receptor beta chains from one sample sequenced in a study of blood T cell repertoires in COVID-19. The table came from immunoSEQ multiplex PCR; TCRdb's copy has only in-frame clones and leaves some out. The repertoire holds about 120,000 clones, with around three quarters as singletons. The sequenced sample was peripheral blood. The source is a man in his fifties or sixties with active or convalescent COVID-19.

The chain uses TRBV7-7 and TRBJ2-3, with TRBD2 identical over 8 bases. Germline loops: CDR1 SSHAT, CDR2 FNYEAQ (reference sequence). This CDR3 comprises 15 residues. Trimming cost V 5 bases and J 4 bases; bases outside gene matches: 8. In DNA, the CDR3 is TGTGCCAGCAGCCTCGGACTAGCCGGTGCAGATACGCAGTATTTT. This codes for CASSLGLAGADTQYF.

The V call is TRBV7-9, the J call TRBJ2-7, with a tentative D call TRBD2 (5 bases). Germline V gene data show CDR1 as SEHNR and CDR2 as FQNEAQ (reference sequence). Deletions cut 7 bases from V and 2 bases from J, with 12 bases between. CDR3 length: 13 amino acids. CDR3 coding DNA: TGTGCCAGCAACTTCGCCGGGGCCTACGAGCAGTACTTC. This encodes CASNFAGAYEQYF.

This chain links TRBV25-1 with TRBJ1-2; a weak D match, TRBD1 (6 bases). CDR1 MGHDK and CDR2 SYGVNS come from the germline V gene. This CDR3 is 12 amino acids long. V shed 4 bases and J shed 10 bases, with 13 bases lying between them. Here the CDR3 reads CASSANREDYTF. CDR3 coding DNA: TGTGCCAGCAGTGCCAACAGGGAAGACTACACCTTC.

The chain has TRBV6-1 and TRBJ1-3; TRBD1 agrees at 7 bases. V shed 1 base, J shed 0 bases, and the junction held 6 bases outside the gene matches. In germline, CDR1 is MNHNS, CDR2 SASEGT. The CDR3 runs 17 residues. The CDR3 DNA is TGTGCCAGCAGTGAAGGCAGGGGGAGGAGCTCTGGAAACACCATATATTTT. As protein: CASSEGRGRSSGNTIYF.

This chain links TRBV2 with TRBJ2-5; perhaps TRBD1 as D (5 bases). CDR3 size: 13 residues. From germline, CDR1 is SNHLY and CDR2 FYNNEI. The V gene lost 6 bases and the J gene lost 5 bases, with 13 bases spanning the gap. The CDR3: CASSDSELETQYF. For the CDR3, the DNA is TGTGCCAGCAGCGACAGCGAGTTGGAGACCCAGTACTTC.

This clone was counted between two and nine times. This chain uses TRBV5-4 with TRBJ2-7; possibly TRBD1 for D (5 bases). V was clipped by 6 bases and J by 0 bases, with 16 bases between them. This CDR3 comprises 15 residues. Per germline, CDR1 SGHNT and CDR2 YYREEE (reference sequence). CDR3 sequence reads: CASMPDRGYSYEQYF. The CDR3 coding sequence is TGTGCCAGCATGCCAGACAGAGGCTACTCCTACGAGCAGTACTTC.

This chain uses TRBV7-2 with TRBJ2-2; D is unresolved. The germline V gene has CDR1 SGHTA and CDR2 FQGNSA. The length of the CDR3 is 14 residues. V dropped 5 bases and J dropped 4 bases, with 11 bases sitting between them. CDR3 nucleotides: TGTGCCAGCAGCCCGTTCGTCTCCACCGGGGAGCTGTTTTTT. Translation gives CASSPFVSTGELFF.

The chain links TRBV5-6 to TRBJ2-3; 8 positions agree with TRBD1. The CDR3 totals 16 residues. V lost 3 bases, J lost 3 bases, and 9 bases stayed unmatched. Germline assignment: CDR1 SGHDT and CDR2 YYEEEE. The chain's CDR3 is CASSSRTGTITDTQYF. CDR3 nucleotides: TGTGCCAGCAGCTCACGGACAGGGACGATTACAGATACGCAGTATTTT.

This rearrangement joins TRBV7-9 to TRBJ1-2, with 7 nucleotides matching TRBD1. The germline CDR1 and CDR2 sequences are SEHNR and FQNEAQ (reference sequence). The length of the CDR3 is 15 residues. With 2 bases clipped from V and 6 bases from J, the junction kept 9 bases outside the gene matches. CDR3 in amino acids: CASSLSPGQIDGYTF. The DNA of the CDR3 is TGTGCCAGCAGCTTATCCCCGGGACAGATCGATGGCTACACCTTC.

The V and J genes are TRBV9 and TRBJ2-4; the match to TRBD2 covers 8 bases. CDR1 and CDR2 from the germline V gene are SGDLS and YYNGEE. The CDR3 extends over 19 amino acids. The V and J ends lost 0 bases and 7 bases, in that order; junction bases with no gene match: 18. CDR3 in amino acids: CASSVADPSGSEYGNIQYF. CDR3 DNA: TGTGCCAGCAGCGTAGCGGACCCGAGCGGGAGCGAGTATGGGAACATTCAGTACTTC.

The chain uses TRBV2 and TRBJ2-1; 8 bases match TRBD1. V dropped 7 bases and J dropped 6; count of bases not matched to a gene: 5. The CDR3 runs 13 residues. In germline, CDR1 is SNHLY, CDR2 FYNNEI. CDR3 region: CASMGTGINEQFF. As DNA, the CDR3 is TGTGCCAGCATGGGGACAGGCATCAATGAGCAGTTCTTC.

Only one count was recorded for this clone. The genes are TRBV7-6 and TRBJ1-1, with 7 bases fitting TRBD1. Per germline, CDR1 SGHVS and CDR2 FNYEAQ. With V trimmed by 3 bases and J by 0 bases, 1 base remained unmatched. The CDR3 has 14 amino acids. The CDR3 here is CASSLGQMNTEAFF. CDR3 nucleotide sequence: TGTGCCAGCAGCTTGGGACAGATGAACACTGAAGCTTTCTTT.

The chain joins TRBV10-3 to TRBJ2-3; no reliable D call. CDR1 ENHRY and CDR2 SYGVKD come from the germline V gene. The V gene lost 4 bases and the J gene lost 2 bases, with 16 bases spanning the gap. The CDR3 is made up of 16 amino acids. For the CDR3, the DNA is TGTGCCATCAGTGGGTTGGCGGCCCCAAACACAGATACGCAGTATTTT. Encoded protein: CAISGLAAPNTDTQYF.

V and J are TRBV18 and TRBJ2-2; 10 bases agree with TRBD2. The germline V gene encodes CDR1 KGHSH and CDR2 LQKENI. V was clipped by 6 bases and J by 10 bases; unmatched bases: 17. The CDR3 runs 17 residues. This chain's CDR3 is CASSLNPPRLAGSELFF. The CDR3 DNA reads TGTGCCAGCTCCCTAAATCCACCGAGACTAGCGGGCTCGGAGCTGTTTTTT. The full variable domain, with the rest looked up from reference TRBV18 and TRBJ2-2, is NAGVMQNPRHLVRRRGQEARLRCSPMKGHSHVYWYRQLPEEGLKFMVYLQKENIIDESGMPKERFSAEFPKEGPSILRIQQVVRGDSAAYFCASSLNPPRLAGSELFFGEGSRLTVL.

The chain joins TRBV27 to TRBJ1-5; 8 bases fit TRBD1. Germline V CDR1 and CDR2: MNHEY, SMNVEV (reference sequence). The V and J ends lost 6 bases and 3 bases, in that order; junction bases with no gene match: 10. The CDR3 is made up of 16 amino acids. CDR3 protein: CASSPFGTGNNQPQHF. The CDR3 DNA is TGTGCCAGCAGCCCCTTTGGGACAGGTAACAATCAGCCCCAGCATTTT.

This clone was counted between two and nine times. The chain employs TRBV7-2 and TRBJ2-7, with D maybe TRBD2 (6 bases). The V end was cut by 5 bases, the J end by 7 bases, with 12 bases between. Germline lookup yields CDR1 SGHTA and CDR2 FQGNSA. The CDR3 runs 12 residues. The CDR3 loop is CASSPYRGEQYF. The CDR3 DNA follows: TGTGCCAGCAGCCCATATCGGGGGGAGCAGTACTTC.

CDR3 region: CATSGGTGENGANVLTF. The CDR3 coding sequence is TGTGCCACCAGTGGGGGGACAGGGGAAAATGGGGCCAACGTCCTGACTTTC. The V gene is TRBV24-1, the J gene TRBJ2-6; 10 bases are a match to TRBD1. J gave up 3 bases and V 5 bases, and 6 bases lay outside the gene matches. CDR3 length: 17 residues. Germline V CDR1 and CDR2: KGHDR, SFDVKD.